The sequence of this TCR beta chain was determined in a study of early stage breast cancer tumors. Study-level findings and limits: Chain pairing and CD4, CD8 or FOXP3 expression were not captured. Commonly generated sequences made up most enriched TCRB sequences shared between patients.

Only in-frame clones appear in the TCRdb table, and some are missing; sequencing was by immunoSEQ multiplex PCR. The table includes roughly 58,000 clones, about 90% detected once. Remarks on this clone: Its antigen is undetermined.

This CDR3 is 15 amino acids long. Per germline, CDR1 SGHTA and CDR2 FQGNSA. V lost 6 bases, J lost 3 bases, and 7 bases stayed unmatched. This TCR was recovered from a person in their 70s with breast cancer. The chain couples TRBV7-2 to TRBJ2-2; 7 nucleotides match TRBD1. Sequenced material: blood. CDR3 nucleotide sequence: TGTGCCAGCAGAGTACTCAGGGGGTACACCGGGGAGCTGTTTTTT. Translating gives CASRVLRGYTGELFF.